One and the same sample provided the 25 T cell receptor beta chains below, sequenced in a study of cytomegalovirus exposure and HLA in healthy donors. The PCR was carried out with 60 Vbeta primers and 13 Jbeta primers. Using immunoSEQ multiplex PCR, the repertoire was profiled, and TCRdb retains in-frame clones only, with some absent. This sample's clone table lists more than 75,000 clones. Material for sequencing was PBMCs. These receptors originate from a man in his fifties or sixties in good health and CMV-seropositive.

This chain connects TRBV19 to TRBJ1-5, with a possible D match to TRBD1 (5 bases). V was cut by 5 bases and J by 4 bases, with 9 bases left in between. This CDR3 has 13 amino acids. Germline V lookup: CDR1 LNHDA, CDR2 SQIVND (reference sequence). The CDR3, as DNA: TGTGCCAGTAGTCGACAGTCAAATCAGCCCCAGCATTTT. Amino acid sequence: CASSRQSNQPQHF. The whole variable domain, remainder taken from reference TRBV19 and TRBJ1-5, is DGGITQSPKYLFRKEGQNVTLSCEQNLNHDAMYWYRQDPGQGLRLIYYSQIVNDFQKGDIAEGYSVSREKKESFPLTVTSAQKNPTAFYLCASSRQSNQPQHFGDGTRLSIL.

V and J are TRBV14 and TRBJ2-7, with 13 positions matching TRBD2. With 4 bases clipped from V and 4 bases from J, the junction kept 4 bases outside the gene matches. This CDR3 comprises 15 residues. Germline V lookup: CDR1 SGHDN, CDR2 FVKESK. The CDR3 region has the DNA TGTGCCAGCAGCCGTAGGACTAGCGGGAGTTACGAGCAGTACTTC. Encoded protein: CASSRRTSGSYEQYF.

The CDR3 is CSVEKGSSGGGYTF. CDR3 coding DNA: TGCAGCGTTGAAAAGGGGTCCTCCGGGGGTGGCTACACCTTC. This chain uses TRBV29-1 with TRBJ1-2, with D perhaps matching TRBD1 (5 bases). Germline lookup yields CDR1 SQVTM and CDR2 ANQGSEA. CDR3 length equals 14 residues. V lost 2 bases and J lost 7, with 17 bases in between.

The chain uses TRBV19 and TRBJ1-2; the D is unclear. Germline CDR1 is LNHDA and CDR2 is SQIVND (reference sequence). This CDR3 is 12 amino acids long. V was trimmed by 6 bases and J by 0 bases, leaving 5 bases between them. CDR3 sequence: CASRGANYGYTF. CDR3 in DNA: TGTGCCAGTAGGGGAGCTAACTATGGCTACACCTTC.

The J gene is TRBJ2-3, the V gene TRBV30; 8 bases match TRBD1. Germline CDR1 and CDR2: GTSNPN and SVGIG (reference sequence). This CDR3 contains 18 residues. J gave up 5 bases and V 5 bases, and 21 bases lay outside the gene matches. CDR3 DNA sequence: TGTGCCTGGCGCTTCCAGACAGGGGTGCCCCACACAGGAGATACGCAGTATTTT. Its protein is CAWRFQTGVPHTGDTQYF.

As DNA, the CDR3 is TGTGCCAGCAGCCCGGTAGCGGGAGTTGGCGGAGAGACCCAGTACTTC. This sequence encodes CASSPVAGVGGETQYF. The rearrangement links TRBV11-2 to TRBJ2-5, with 9 bases matching TRBD2. CDR1 is SGHAT and CDR2 is FQNNGV in the germline V gene. V gave up 5 bases and J gave up 4 bases; unmatched junction bases: 11. The CDR3 runs 16 residues.

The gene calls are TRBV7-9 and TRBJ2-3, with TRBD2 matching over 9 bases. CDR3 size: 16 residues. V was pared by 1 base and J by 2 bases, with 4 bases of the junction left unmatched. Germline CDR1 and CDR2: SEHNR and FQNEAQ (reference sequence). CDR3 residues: CASSLGLADFTDTQYF. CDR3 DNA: TGTGCCAGCAGCTTAGGACTAGCGGATTTCACAGATACGCAGTATTTT.

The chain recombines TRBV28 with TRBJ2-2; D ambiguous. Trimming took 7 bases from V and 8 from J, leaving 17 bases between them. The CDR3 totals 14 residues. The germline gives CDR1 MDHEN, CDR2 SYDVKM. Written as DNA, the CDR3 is TGTGCCAGCACCCTTTTGGCCAGGTGGGGGGAGCTGTTTTTT. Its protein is CASTLLARWGELFF. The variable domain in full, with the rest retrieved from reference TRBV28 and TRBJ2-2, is DVKVTQSSRYLVKRTGEKVFLECVQDMDHENMFWYRQDPGLGLRLIYFSYDVKMKEKGDIPEGYSVSREKKERFSLILESASTNQTSMYLCASTLLARWGELFFGEGSRLTVL.

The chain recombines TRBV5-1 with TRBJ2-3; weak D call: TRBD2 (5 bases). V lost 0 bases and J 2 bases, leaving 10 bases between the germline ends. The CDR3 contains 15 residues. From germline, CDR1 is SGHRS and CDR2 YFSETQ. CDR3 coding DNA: TGCGCCAGCAGCTTGGTTGGGGAGCCCACAGATACGCAGTATTTT. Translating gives CASSLVGEPTDTQYF.

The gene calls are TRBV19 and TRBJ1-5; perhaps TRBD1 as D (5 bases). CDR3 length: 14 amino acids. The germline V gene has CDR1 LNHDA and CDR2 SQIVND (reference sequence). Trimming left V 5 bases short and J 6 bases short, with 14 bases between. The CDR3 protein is CASSDLGGGQPQHF. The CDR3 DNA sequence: TGTGCCAGTAGTGACCTGGGGGGAGGTCAGCCCCAGCATTTT.

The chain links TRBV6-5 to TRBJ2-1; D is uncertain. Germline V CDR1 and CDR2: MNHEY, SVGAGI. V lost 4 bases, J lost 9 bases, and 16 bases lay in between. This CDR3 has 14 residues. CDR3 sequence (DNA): TGTGCCAGCAGTTCCCTCGACTCTGTCCTTGAGCAGTTCTTC. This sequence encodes CASSSLDSVLEQFF.

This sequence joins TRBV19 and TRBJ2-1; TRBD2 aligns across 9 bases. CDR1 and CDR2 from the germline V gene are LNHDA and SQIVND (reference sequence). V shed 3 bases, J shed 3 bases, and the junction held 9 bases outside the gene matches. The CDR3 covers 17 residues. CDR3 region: CASSMVRAGGFYNEQFF. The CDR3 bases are TGTGCCAGTAGTATGGTTAGAGCGGGAGGCTTCTACAATGAGCAGTTCTTC.

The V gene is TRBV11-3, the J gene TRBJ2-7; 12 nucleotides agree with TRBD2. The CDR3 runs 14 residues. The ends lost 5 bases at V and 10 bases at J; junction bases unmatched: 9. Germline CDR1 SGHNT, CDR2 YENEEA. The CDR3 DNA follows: TGTGCCAGCAGCGGGTCGACTAGCGGGAGTCTCCAGTACTTC. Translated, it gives CASSGSTSGSLQYF. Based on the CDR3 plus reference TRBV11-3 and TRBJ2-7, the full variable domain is EAGVVQSPRYKIIEKKQPVAFWCNPISGHNTLYWYLQNLGQGPELLIRYENEEAVDDSQLPKDRFSAERLKGVDSTLKIQPAELGDSAVYLCASSGSTSGSLQYFGPGTRLTVT.

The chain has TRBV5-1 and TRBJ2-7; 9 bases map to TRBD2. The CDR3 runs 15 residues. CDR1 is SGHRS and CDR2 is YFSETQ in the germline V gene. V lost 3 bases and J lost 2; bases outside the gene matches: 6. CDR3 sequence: CASSSLGGRAYEQYF. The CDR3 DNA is TGCGCCAGCAGCTCCCTGGGCGGGAGGGCCTACGAGCAGTACTTC.

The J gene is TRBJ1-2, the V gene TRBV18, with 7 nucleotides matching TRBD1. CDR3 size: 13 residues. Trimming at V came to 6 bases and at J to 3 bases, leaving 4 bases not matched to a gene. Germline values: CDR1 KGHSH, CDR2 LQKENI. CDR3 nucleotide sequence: TGTGCCAGCTCCCTTGACAGGGACTATGGCTACACCTTC. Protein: CASSLDRDYGYTF.

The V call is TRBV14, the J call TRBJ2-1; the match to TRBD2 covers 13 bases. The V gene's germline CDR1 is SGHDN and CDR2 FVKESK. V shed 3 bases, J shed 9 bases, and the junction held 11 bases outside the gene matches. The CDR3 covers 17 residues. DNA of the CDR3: TGTGCCAGCAGCCAGTTAAGCCGACTAGCGGGAGGTCTTGAGCAGTTCTTC. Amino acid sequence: CASSQLSRLAGGLEQFF.

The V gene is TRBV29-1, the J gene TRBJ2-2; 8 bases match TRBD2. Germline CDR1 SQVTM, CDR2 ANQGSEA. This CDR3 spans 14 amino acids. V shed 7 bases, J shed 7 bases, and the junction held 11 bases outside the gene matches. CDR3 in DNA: TGCAGCGCTGGACTAGCTCGGGGCGGCGGGGAGCTGTTTTTT. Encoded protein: CSAGLARGGGELFF.

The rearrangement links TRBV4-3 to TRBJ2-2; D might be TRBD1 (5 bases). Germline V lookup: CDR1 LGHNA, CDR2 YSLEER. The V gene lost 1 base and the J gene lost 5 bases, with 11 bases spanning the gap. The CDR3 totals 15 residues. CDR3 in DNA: TGCGCCAGCAGCCAAGCTAGGGGCGGAACCGGGGAGCTGTTTTTT. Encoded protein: CASSQARGGTGELFF.

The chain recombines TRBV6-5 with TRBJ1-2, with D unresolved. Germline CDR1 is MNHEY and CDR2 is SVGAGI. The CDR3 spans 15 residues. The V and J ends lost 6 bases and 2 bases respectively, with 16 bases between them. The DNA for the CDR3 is TGTGCCAGCAGCCCTATTTTTGGGCACAACTATGGCTACACCTTC. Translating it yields CASSPIFGHNYGYTF.

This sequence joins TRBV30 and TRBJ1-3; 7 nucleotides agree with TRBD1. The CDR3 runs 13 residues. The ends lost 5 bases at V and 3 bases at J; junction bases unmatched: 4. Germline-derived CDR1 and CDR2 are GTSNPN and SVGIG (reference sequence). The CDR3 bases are TGTGCCTGGGCCCGACAGGGTGGAAACACCATATATTTT. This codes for CAWARQGGNTIYF.

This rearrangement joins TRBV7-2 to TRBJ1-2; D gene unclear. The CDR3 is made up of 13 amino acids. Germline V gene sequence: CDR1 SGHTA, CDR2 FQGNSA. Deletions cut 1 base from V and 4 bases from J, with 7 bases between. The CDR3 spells CASSLVNSYGYTF. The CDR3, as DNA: TGTGCCAGCAGCTTAGTAAACAGCTATGGCTACACCTTC.

As DNA, the CDR3 is TGTGCCAGCAGTTTGACCGGGGGTACCTACGAGCAGTACTTC. It yields the protein CASSLTGGTYEQYF. This sequence joins TRBV6-1 and TRBJ2-7; a possible D gene is TRBD2 (6 bases). The CDR3 covers 14 residues. CDR1 MNHNS and CDR2 SASEGT come from the germline V gene. Trimming removed 5 bases at V and 2 bases at J, with 13 bases between.

CDR3 region: CSVEGGGSGVYNEQFF. DNA for the CDR3: TGCAGCGTTGAAGGGGGCGGTAGCGGGGTCTACAATGAGCAGTTCTTC. The gene calls are TRBV29-1 and TRBJ2-1; 8 nucleotides match TRBD2. Germline V lookup: CDR1 SQVTM, CDR2 ANQGSEA. This CDR3 contains 16 residues. V lost 1 base and J lost 3; bases outside the gene matches: 8.

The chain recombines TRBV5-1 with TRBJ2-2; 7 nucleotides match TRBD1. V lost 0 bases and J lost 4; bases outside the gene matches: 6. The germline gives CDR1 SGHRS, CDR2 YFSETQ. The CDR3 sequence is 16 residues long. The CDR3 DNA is TGCGCCAGCAGCTTGGCCGTCGGACAGGCCACCGGGGAGCTGTTTTTT. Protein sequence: CASSLAVGQATGELFF.

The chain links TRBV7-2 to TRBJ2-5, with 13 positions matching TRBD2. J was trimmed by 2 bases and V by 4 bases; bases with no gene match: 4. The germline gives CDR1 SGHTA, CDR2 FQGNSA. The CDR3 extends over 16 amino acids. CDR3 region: CASSSQGLAGQETQYF. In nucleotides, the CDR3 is TGTGCCAGCAGCTCTCAGGGACTAGCGGGGCAAGAGACCCAGTACTTC.